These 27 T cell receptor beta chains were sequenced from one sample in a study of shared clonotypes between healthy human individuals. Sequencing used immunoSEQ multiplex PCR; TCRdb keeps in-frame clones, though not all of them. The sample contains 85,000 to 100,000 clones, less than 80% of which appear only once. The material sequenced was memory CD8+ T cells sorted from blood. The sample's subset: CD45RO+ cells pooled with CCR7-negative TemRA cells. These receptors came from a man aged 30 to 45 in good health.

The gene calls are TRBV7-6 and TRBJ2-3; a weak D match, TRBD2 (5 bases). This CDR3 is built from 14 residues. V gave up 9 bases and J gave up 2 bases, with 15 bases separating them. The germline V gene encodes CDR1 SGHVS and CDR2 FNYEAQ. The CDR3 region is CASSLASSTDTQYF. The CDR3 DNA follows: TGTGCCAGTTCATTAGCGAGTTCCACAGATACGCAGTATTTT.

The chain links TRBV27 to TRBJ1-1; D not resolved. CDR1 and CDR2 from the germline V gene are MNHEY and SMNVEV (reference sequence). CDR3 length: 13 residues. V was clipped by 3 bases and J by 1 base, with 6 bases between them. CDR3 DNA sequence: TGTGCCAGCAGTTTGGTCAGGAACACTGAAGCTTTCTTT. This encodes CASSLVRNTEAFF.

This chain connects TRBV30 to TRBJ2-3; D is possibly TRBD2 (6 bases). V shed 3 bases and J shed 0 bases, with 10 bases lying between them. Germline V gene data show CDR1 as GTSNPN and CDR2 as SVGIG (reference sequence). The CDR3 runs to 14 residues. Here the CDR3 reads CAWRTAGSTDTQYF. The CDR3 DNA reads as TGTGCCTGGAGGACAGCGGGTAGCACAGATACGCAGTATTTT. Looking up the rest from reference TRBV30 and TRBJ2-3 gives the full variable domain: SQTIHQWPATLVQPVGSPLSLECTVEGTSNPNLYWYRQAAGRGLQLLFYSVGIGQISSEVPQNLSASRPQDRQFILSSKKLLLSDSGFYLCAWRTAGSTDTQYFGPGTRLTVL.

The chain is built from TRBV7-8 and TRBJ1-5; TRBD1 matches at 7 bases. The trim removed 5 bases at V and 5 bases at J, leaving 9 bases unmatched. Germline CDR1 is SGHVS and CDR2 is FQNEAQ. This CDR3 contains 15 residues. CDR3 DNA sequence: TGTGCCAGCAGCCCCATTGACAGGGATCATCAGCCCCAGCATTTT. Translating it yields CASSPIDRDHQPQHF.

CDR3 nucleotide sequence: TGTGCCAGCAGCGCGGACAGGGGGCGCAGTGAGAATGGCTACACCTTC. Residues: CASSADRGRSENGYTF. The chain recombines TRBV7-9 with TRBJ1-2; 11 bases are shared with TRBD1. This CDR3 has 16 amino acids. CDR1 and CDR2 from the germline V gene are SEHNR and FQNEAQ (reference sequence). Unmatched junction bases numbered 11, after V lost 5 bases and J lost 6 bases.

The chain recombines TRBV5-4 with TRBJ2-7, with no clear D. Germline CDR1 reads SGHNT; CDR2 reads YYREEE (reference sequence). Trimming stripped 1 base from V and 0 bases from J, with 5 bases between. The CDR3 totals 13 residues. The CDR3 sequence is CASSLTVSYEQYF. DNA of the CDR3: TGTGCCAGCAGCTTGACTGTCTCCTACGAGCAGTACTTC. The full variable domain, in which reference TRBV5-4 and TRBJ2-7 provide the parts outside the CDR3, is ETGVTQSPTHLIKTRGQQVTLRCSSQSGHNTVSWYQQALGQGPQFIFQYYREEENGRGNFPPRFSGLQFPNYSSELNVNALELDDSALYLCASSLTVSYEQYFGPGTRLTVT.

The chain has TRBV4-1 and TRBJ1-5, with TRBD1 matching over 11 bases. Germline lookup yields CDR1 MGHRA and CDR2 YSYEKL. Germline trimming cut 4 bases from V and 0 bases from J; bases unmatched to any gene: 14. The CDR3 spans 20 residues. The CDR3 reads CASSLSGWDRGAYSNQPQHF. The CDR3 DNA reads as TGCGCCAGCAGCCTCTCGGGCTGGGACAGGGGGGCCTATAGCAATCAGCCCCAGCATTTT.

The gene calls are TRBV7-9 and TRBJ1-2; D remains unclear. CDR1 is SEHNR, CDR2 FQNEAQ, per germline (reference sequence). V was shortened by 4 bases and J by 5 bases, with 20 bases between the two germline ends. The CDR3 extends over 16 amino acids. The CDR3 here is CASSSGVQIRVYGYTF. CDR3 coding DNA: TGTGCCAGCAGCTCTGGAGTCCAGATTAGGGTTTATGGCTACACCTTC.

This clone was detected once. CDR3 DNA sequence: TGTGCCAGCAGCCCCCGACCGGAGGAGAAAAGATCCTCCTACAATGAGCAGTTCTTC. The encoded protein is CASSPRPEEKRSSYNEQFF. This chain uses TRBV7-9 with TRBJ2-1; maybe TRBD2 (5 bases). The CDR3 spans 19 residues. Looked up from germline, CDR1 is SEHNR and CDR2 is FQNEAQ (reference sequence). V was clipped by 5 bases and J by 0 bases, with 23 bases between them. The full variable domain, rest sourced from reference TRBV7-9 and TRBJ2-1, is DTGVSQNPRHKITKRGQNVTFRCDPISEHNRLYWYRQTLGQGPEFLTYFQNEAQLEKSRLLSDRFSAERPKGSFSTLEIQRTEQGDSAMYLCASSPRPEEKRSSYNEQFFGPGTRLTVL.

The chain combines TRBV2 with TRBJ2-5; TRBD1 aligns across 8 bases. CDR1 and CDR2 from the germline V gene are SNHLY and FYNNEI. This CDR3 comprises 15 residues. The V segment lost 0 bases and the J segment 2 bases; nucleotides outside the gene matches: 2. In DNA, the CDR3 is TGTGCCAGCAGTGAAGCAAGGACAGGGCAAGAGACCCAGTACTTC. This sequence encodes CASSEARTGQETQYF.

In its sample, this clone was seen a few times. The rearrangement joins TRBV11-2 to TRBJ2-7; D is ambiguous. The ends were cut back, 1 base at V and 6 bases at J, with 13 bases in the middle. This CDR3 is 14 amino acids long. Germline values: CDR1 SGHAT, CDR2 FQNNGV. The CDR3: CASSLGGSWGEQYF. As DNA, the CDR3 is TGTGCCAGCAGCTTAGGCGGCTCCTGGGGCGAGCAGTACTTC.

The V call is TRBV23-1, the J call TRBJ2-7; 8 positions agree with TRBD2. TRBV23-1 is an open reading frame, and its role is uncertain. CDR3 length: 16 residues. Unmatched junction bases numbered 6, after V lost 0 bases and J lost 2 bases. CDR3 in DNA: TGCGCCAGCAGTCAATCCTCGCGGGGGGACCCCTACGAGCAGTACTTC. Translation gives CASSQSSRGDPYEQYF.

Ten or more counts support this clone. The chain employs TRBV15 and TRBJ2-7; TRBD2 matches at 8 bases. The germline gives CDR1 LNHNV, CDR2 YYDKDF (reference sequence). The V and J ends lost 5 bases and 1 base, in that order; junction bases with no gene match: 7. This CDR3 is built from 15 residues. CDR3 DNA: TGTGCCACCAGCTCCCGAATAGCGGGATCCTACGAGCAGTACTTC. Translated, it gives CATSSRIAGSYEQYF. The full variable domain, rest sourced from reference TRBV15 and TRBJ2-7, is DAMVIQNPRYQVTQFGKPVTLSCSQTLNHNVMYWYQQKSSQAPKLLFHYYDKDFNNEADTPDNFQSRRPNTSFCFLDIRSPGLGDTAMYLCATSSRIAGSYEQYFGPGTRLTVT.

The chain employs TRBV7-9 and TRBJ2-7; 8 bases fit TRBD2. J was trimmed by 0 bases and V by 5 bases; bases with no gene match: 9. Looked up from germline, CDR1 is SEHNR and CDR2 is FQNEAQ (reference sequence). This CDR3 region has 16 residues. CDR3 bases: TGTGCCAGCAGCGGGGCGGGGGGCCGTAGCTCCTACGAGCAGTACTTC. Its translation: CASSGAGGRSSYEQYF.

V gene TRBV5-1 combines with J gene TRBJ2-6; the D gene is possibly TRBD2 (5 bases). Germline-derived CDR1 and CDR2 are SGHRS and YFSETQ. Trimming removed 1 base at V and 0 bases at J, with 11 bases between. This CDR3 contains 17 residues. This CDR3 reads CASSLRRASSGANVLTF. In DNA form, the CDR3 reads TGCGCCAGCAGCTTGCGGCGGGCGAGCTCTGGGGCCAACGTCCTGACTTTC.

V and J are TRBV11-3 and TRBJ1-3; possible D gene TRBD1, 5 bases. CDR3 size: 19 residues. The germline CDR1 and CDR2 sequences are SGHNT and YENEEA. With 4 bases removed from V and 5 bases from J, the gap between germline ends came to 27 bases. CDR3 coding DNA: TGTGCCAGCAGCTCAATCGGGGAGAAACAAAGAGGGGAAAGAAACACCATATATTTT. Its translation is CASSSIGEKQRGERNTIYF. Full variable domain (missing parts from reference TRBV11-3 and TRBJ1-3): EAGVVQSPRYKIIEKKQPVAFWCNPISGHNTLYWYLQNLGQGPELLIRYENEEAVDDSQLPKDRFSAERLKGVDSTLKIQPAELGDSAVYLCASSSIGEKQRGERNTIYFGEGSWLTVV.

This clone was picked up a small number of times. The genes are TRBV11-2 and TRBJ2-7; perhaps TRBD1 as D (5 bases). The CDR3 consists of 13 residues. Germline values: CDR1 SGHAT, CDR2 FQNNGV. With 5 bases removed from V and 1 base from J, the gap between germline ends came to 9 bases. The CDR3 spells CASSPRESYEQYF. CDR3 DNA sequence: TGTGCCAGCAGCCCCAGGGAATCCTACGAGCAGTACTTC.

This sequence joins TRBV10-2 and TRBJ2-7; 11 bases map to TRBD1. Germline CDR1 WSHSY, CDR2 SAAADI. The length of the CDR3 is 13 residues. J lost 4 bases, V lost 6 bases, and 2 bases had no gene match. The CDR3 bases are TGCGCCAGCAGCGGGACAGGGGGATACGAGCAGTACTTC. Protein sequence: CASSGTGGYEQYF.

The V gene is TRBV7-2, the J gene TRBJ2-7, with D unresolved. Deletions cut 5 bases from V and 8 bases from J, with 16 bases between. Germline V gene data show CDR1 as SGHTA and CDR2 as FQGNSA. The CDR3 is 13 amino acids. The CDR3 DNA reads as TGTGCCAGCAGCGATACGCTATTAACAAAGCAGTACTTC. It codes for CASSDTLLTKQYF. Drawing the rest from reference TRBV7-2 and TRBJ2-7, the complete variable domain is GAGVSQSPSNKVTEKGKDVELRCDPISGHTALYWYRQSLGQGLEFLIYFQGNSAPDKSGLPSDRFSAERTGGSVSTLTIQRTQQEDSAVYLCASSDTLLTKQYFGPGTRLTVT.

Here the CDR3 reads CSGSGLLETGTGREKLFF. CDR3 in DNA: TGCAGTGGGAGCGGCCTCCTCGAGACAGGGACAGGGCGAGAAAAACTGTTTTTT. The rearrangement uses TRBV29-1 and TRBJ1-4; 9 positions agree with TRBD1. The CDR3 contains 18 residues. Germline V lookup: CDR1 SQVTM, CDR2 ANQGSEA.

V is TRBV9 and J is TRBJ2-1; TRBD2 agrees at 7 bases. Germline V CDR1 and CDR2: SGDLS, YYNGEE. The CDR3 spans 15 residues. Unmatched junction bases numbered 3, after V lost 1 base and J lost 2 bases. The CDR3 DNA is TGTGCCAGCAGCGTACTAGCGGAGGCCTACAATGAGCAGTTCTTC. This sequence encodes CASSVLAEAYNEQFF.

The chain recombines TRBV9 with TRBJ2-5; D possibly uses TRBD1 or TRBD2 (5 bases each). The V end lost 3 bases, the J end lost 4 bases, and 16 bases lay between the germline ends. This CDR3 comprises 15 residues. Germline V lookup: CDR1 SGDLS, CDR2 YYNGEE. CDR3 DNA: TGTGCCAGCAGCGGGTACGGGACCAAAGGAGAGACCCAGTACTTC. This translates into CASSGYGTKGETQYF.

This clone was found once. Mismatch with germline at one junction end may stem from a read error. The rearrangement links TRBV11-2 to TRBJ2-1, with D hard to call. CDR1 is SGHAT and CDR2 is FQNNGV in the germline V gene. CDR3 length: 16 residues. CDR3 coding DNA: TGCGCCAGCAGCCAAGATTTGGGCGCCCCTAGTAATGAGCAGTTCTTC. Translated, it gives CASSQDLGAPSNEQFF.

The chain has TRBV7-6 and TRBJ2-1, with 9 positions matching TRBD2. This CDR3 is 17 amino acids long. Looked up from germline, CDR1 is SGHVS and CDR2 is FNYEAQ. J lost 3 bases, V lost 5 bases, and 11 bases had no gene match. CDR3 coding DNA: TGTGCCAGCAGCCAATCCAATAGCGGGAGAAACTACAATGAGCAGTTCTTC. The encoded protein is CASSQSNSGRNYNEQFF.

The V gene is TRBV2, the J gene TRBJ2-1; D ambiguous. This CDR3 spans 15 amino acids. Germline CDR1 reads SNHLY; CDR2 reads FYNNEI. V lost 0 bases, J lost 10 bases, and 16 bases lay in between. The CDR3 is CASSEAWAFVGEQFF. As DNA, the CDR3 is TGTGCCAGCAGTGAAGCGTGGGCTTTCGTCGGGGAGCAGTTCTTC.

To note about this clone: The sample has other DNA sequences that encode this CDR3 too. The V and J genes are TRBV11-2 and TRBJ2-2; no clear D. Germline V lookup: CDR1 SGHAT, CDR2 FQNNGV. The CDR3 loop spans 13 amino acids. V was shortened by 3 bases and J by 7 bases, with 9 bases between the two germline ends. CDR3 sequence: CASSFPGGGELFF. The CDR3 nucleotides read TGTGCCAGCAGCTTCCCAGGCGGCGGGGAGCTGTTTTTT. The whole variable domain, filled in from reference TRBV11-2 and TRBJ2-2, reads EAGVAQSPRYKIIEKRQSVAFWCNPISGHATLYWYQQILGQGPKLLIQFQNNGVVDDSQLPKDRFSAERLKGVDSTLKIQPAKLEDSAVYLCASSFPGGGELFFGEGSRLTVL.

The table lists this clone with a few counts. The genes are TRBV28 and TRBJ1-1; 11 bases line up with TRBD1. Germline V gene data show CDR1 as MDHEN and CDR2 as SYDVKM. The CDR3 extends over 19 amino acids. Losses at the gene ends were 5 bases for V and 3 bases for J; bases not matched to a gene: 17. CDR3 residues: CASSLTLIRTGGSDTEAFF. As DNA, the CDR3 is TGTGCCAGCAGTCTGACATTGATCCGGACAGGGGGCTCGGACACTGAAGCTTTCTTT.